This T cell receptor beta chain was documented in a study of cytomegalovirus exposure and HLA in healthy donors. The germline V gene has CDR1 SGHVS and CDR2 FQNEAQ. The CDR3 length is 16 residues. Trimming removed 5 bases from V and 0 bases from J, with 14 bases in between. Amplification used 60 Vbeta primers and 13 Jbeta primers. Libraries were prepared by immunoSEQ multiplex PCR; TCRdb keeps only in-frame clonotypes and omits some of them. The table shows approximately 130,000 clones, with around nine tenths occurring only once. To note about this clone: Its specificity is not known.

Study-level findings and limits: Common viral pathogens seemed, in a later analysis, to connect with several of the most significant clusters. High sensitivity and specificity were reportedly achieved when the classifier diagnosed cytomegalovirus status.

The rearrangement joins TRBV7-8 to TRBJ1-5, with D maybe TRBD1 (6 bases). The sequence was collected from a woman aged 30 to 39 in good health and CMV-seronegative. The sample was PBMCs. CDR3 DNA sequence: TGTGCCAGCAGCCCGCCAGGGGTCTATAGCAATCAGCCCCAGCATTTT. Amino acids: CASSPPGVYSNQPQHF.